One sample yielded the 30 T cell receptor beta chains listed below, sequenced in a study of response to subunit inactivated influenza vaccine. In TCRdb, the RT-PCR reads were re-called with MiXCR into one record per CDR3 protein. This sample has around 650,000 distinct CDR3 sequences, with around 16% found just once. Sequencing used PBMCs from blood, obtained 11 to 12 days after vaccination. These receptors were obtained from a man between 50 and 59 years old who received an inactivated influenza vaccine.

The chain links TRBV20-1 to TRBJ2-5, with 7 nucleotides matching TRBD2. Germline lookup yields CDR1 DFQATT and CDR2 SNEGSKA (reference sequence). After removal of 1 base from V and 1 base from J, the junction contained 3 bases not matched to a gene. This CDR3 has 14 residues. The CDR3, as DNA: TGCAGTGCTAGAGGGGGAGGGATCCAAGAGACCCAGTACTTC. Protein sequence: CSARGGGIQETQYF.

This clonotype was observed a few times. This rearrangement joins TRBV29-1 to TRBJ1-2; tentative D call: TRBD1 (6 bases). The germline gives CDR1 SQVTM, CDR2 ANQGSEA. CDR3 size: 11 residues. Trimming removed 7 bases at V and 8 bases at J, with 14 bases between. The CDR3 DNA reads TGCAGCGAATGGGGGGCGGACGGCTACACCTTC. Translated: CSEWGADGYTF.

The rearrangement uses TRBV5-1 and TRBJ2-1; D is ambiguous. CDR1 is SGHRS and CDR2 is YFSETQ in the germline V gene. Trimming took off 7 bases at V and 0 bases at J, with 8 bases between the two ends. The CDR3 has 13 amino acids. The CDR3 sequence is CASYDSSYNEQFF. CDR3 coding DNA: TGCGCCAGCTATGATAGCTCCTACAATGAGCAGTTCTTC.

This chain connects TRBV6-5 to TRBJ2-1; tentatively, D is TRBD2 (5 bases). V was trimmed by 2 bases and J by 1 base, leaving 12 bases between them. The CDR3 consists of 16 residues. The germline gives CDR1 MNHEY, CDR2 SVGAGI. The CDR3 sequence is CASSYVRGVSYNEQFF. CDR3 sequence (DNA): TGTGCCAGCAGTTACGTTCGGGGAGTTTCCTACAATGAGCAGTTCTTC.

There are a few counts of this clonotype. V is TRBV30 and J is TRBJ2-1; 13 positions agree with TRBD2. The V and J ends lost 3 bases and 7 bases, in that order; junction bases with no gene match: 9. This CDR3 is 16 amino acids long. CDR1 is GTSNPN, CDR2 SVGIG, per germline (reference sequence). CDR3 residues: CAWSWPGLAGRNEQFF. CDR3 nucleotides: TGTGCCTGGAGCTGGCCGGGACTAGCGGGAAGGAATGAGCAGTTCTTC.

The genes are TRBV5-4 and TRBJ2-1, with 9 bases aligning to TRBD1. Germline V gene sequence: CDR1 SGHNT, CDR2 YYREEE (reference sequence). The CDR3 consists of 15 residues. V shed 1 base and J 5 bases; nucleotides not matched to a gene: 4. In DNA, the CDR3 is TGTGCCAGCAGCTTGACAGGGGGCGTCCACAATGAGCAGTTCTTC. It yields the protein CASSLTGGVHNEQFF.

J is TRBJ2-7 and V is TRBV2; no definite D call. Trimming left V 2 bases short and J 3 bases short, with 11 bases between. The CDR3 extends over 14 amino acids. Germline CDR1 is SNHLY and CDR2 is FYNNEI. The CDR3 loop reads CASSEWNGVYEQYF. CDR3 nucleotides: TGTGCCAGCAGTGAATGGAATGGGGTCTACGAGCAGTACTTC.

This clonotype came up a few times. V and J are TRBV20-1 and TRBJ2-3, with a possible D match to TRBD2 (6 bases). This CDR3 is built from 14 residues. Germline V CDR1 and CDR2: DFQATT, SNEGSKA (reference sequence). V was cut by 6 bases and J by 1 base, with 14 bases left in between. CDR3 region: CSAGVGGGTDTQYF. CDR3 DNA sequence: TGCAGTGCCGGGGTGGGAGGCGGCACAGATACGCAGTATTTT.

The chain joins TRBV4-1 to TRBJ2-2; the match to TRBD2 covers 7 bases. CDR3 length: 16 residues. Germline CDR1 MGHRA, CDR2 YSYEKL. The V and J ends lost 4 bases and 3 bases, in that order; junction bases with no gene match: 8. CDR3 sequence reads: CASSPTSAGDTGELFF. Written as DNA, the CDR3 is TGCGCCAGCAGCCCCACTTCGGCGGGAGACACCGGGGAGCTGTTTTTT.

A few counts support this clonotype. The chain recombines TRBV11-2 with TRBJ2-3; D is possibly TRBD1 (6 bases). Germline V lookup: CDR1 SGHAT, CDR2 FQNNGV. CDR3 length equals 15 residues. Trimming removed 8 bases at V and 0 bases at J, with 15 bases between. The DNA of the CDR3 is TGTGCCAGCTCCGGACAGTCATCTAGCACAGATACGCAGTATTTT. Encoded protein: CASSGQSSSTDTQYF.

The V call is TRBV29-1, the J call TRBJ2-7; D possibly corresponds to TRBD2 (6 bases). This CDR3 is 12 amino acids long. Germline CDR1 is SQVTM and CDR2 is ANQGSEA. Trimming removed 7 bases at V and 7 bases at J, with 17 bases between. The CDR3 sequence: CSARETGWEQYF. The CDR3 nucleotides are TGCAGCGCCCGGGAGACTGGCTGGGAGCAGTACTTC.

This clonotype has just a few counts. The CDR3, as DNA: TGTGCCAGCAGCCAGCGACAGGGGGCGACCGATGGCTACACCTTC. It codes for CASSQRQGATDGYTF. V usage is TRBV3-1 and J usage is TRBJ1-2, with 10 nucleotides matching TRBD1. The CDR3 length is 15 residues. V shed 3 bases, J shed 6 bases, and the junction held 7 bases outside the gene matches. Germline V gene data show CDR1 as LGHDT and CDR2 as YNNKEL (reference sequence). The whole variable domain, remainder taken from reference TRBV3-1 and TRBJ1-2, is DTAVSQTPKYLVTQMGNDKSIKCEQNLGHDTMYWYKQDSKKFLKIMFSYNNKELIINETVPNRFSPKSPDKAHLNLHINSLELGDSAVYFCASSQRQGATDGYTFGSGTRLTVV.

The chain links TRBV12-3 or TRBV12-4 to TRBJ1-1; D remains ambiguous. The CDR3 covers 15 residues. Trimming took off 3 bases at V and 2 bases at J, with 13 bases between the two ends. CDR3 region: CASSFGVPSNTEAFF. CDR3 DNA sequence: TGTGCCAGCAGTTTCGGGGTTCCCTCTAACACTGAAGCTTTCTTT.

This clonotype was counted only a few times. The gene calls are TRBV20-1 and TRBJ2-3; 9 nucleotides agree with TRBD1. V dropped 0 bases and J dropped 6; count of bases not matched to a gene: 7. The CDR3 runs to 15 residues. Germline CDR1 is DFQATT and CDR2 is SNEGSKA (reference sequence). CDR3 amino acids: CSARDRGTGWDTQYF. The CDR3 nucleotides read TGCAGTGCTAGAGATCGAGGGACAGGGTGGGATACGCAGTATTTT.

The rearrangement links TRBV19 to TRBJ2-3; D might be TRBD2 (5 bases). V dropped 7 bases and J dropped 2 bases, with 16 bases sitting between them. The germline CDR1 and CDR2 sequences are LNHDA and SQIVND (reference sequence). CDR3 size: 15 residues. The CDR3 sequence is CASNLRVTPTDTQYF. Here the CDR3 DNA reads TGTGCCAGTAATCTGAGGGTTACCCCCACAGATACGCAGTATTTT.

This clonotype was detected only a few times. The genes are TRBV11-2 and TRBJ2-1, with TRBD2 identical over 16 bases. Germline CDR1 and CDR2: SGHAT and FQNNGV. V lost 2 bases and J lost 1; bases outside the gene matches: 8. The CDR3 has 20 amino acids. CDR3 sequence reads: CASSLNPGLAGGPSYNEQFF. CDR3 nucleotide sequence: TGTGCCAGCAGCTTAAACCCGGGACTAGCGGGGGGGCCGTCCTACAATGAGCAGTTCTTC.

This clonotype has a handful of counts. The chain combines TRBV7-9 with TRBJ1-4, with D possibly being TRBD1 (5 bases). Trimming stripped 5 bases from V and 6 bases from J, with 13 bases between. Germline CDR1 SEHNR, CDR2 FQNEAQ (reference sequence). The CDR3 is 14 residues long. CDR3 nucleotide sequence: TGTGCCAGCAGCCAGGGTCAGGACCATGAAAAACTGTTTTTT. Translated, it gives CASSQGQDHEKLFF.

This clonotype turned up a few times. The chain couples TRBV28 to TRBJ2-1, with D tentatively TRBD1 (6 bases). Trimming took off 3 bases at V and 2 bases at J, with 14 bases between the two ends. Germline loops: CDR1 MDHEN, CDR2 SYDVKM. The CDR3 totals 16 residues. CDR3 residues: CASSFQGGIPYNEQFF. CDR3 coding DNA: TGTGCCAGCAGTTTTCAAGGGGGAATCCCCTACAATGAGCAGTTCTTC.

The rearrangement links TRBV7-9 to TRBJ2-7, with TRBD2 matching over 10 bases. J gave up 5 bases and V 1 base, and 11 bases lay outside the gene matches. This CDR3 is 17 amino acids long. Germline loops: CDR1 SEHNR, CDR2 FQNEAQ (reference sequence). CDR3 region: CASSLGILAGDHDEQYF. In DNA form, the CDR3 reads TGTGCCAGCAGCTTAGGTATCCTAGCGGGAGACCACGACGAGCAGTACTTC.

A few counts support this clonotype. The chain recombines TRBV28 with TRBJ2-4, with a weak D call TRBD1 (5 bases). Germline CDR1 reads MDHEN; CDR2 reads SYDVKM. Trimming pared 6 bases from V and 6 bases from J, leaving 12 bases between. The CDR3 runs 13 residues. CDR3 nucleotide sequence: TGTGCCAGCAGATCGACAGAGAGAAACATTCAGTACTTC. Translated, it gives CASRSTERNIQYF.

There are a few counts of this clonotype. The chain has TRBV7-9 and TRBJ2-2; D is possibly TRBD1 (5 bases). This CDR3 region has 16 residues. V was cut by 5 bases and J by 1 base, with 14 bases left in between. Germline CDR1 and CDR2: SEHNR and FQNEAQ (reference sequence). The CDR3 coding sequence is TGTGCCAGCAGCCCAAGCAGGGTCGGGAACACCGGGGAGCTGTTTTTT. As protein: CASSPSRVGNTGELFF. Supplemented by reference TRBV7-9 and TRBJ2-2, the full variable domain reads DTGVSQNPRHKITKRGQNVTFRCDPISEHNRLYWYRQTLGQGPEFLTYFQNEAQLEKSRLLSDRFSAERPKGSFSTLEIQRTEQGDSAMYLCASSPSRVGNTGELFFGEGSRLTVL.

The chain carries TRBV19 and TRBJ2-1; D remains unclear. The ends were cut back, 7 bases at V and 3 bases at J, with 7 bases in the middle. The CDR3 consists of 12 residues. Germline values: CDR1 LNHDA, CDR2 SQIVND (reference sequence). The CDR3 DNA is TGTGCCAGTATATCGGACTACAATGAGCAGTTCTTC. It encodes CASISDYNEQFF.

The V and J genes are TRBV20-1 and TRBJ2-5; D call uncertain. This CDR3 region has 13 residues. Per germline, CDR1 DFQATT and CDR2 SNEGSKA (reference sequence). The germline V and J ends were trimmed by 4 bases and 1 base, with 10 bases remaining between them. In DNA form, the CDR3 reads TGCAGTGCTATATCTTCCCCCCAAGAGACCCAGTACTTC. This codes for CSAISSPQETQYF.

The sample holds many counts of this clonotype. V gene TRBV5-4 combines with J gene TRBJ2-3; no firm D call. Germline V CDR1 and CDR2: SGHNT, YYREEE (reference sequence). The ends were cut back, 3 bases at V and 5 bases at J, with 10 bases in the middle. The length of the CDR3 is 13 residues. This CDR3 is CASSSPAQDTQYF. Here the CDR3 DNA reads TGTGCCAGCAGCTCGCCCGCACAAGATACGCAGTATTTT.

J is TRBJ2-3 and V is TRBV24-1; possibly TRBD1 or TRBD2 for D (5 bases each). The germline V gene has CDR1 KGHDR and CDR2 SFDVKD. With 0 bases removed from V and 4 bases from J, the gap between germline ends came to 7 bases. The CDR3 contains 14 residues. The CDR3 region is CATSDLLGADTQYF. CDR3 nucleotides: TGTGCCACCAGTGATTTGCTGGGGGCAGATACGCAGTATTTT.

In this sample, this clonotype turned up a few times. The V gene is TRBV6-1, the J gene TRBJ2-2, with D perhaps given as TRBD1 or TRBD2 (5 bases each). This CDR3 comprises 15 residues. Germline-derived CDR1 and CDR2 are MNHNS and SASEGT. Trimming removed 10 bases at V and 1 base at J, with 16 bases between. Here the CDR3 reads CATRPGTENTGELFF. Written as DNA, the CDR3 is TGTGCCACTCGTCCCGGGACCGAGAACACCGGGGAGCTGTTTTTT.

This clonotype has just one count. The CDR3 spells CASSQTTSGLSDTQYF. CDR3 coding DNA: TGCGCCAGCAGCCAGACGACTAGCGGGTTATCAGATACGCAGTATTTT. V is TRBV4-3 and J is TRBJ2-3; 10 bases are a match to TRBD2. The CDR3 runs 16 residues. Germline V gives CDR1 LGHNA, CDR2 YSLEER. Trimming removed 3 bases from V and 4 bases from J; junction bases left unmatched: 7.

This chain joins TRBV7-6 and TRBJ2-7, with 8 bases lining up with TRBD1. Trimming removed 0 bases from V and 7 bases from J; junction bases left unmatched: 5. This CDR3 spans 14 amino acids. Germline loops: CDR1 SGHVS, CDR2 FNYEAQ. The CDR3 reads CASSLADRVGEQYF. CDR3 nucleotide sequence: TGTGCCAGCAGCTTAGCGGACAGGGTGGGAGAGCAGTACTTC.

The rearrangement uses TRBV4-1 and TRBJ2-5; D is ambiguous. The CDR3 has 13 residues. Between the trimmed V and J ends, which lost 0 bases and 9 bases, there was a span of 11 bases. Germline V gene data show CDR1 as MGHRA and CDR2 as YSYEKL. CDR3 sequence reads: CASSQDFFSAQYF. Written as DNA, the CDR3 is TGCGCCAGCAGCCAAGATTTTTTTTCTGCCCAGTACTTC.

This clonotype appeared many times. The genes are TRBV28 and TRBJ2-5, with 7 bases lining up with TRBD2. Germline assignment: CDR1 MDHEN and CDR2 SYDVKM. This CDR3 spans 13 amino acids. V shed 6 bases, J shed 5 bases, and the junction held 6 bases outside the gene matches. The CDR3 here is CASSFSGVETQYF. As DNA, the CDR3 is TGTGCCAGCAGCTTCAGCGGGGTTGAGACCCAGTACTTC.